These 27 T cell receptor beta chains were all obtained from the same sample, sequenced in a study of vaccination effects on CD4 cells after COVID-19. Produced via immunoSEQ multiplex PCR; TCRdb's table is partial and in-frame only. The table records more than 40,000 clones, 70% to 80% of them present only once. No antigen is known for these receptors. Sequencing in the ViraFEST assay came after antigen-specific CD4+ T cells had been expanded with viral peptide pools, which were used to stimulate PBMC. Subsequent to roughly 9 days of culture, CD4+ T cells were isolated. Neither prior SARS-CoV-2 infection nor positive nucleocapsid antibodies were present in the vaccine recipients. The specimen comprised CD4+ T cells from PBMCs cultured with SARS-CoV-2 spike peptides, sampled before COVID-19 vaccination. All receptors derive from a human donor who received a COVID-19 vaccine.

V usage is TRBV6-1 and J usage is TRBJ1-6, with 7 bases that match TRBD1. Germline CDR1 reads MNHNS; CDR2 reads SASEGT. The V segment lost 2 bases and the J segment 7 bases; nucleotides outside the gene matches: 8. This CDR3 spans 16 amino acids. The CDR3 is CASSETRDRRNSPLHF. CDR3 sequence (DNA): TGTGCCAGCAGTGAAACCCGGGACAGAAGGAATTCACCCCTCCACTTT.

V is TRBV5-6 and J is TRBJ1-2, with D perhaps TRBD1 (5 bases). Trimming shortened V by 0 bases and J by 0 bases, and 9 bases separated the two germline ends. This CDR3 contains 15 residues. Germline V CDR1 and CDR2: SGHDT, YYEEEE. Here the CDR3 reads CASSLGGATNYGYTF. The DNA for the CDR3 is TGTGCCAGCAGCTTGGGTGGGGCTACTAACTATGGCTACACCTTC.

The chain uses TRBV21-1 and TRBJ1-5. TRBV21-1 is shown as a pseudogene. This CDR3 has 21 amino acids. As DNA, the CDR3 is TGTGCCAGCAGCCCCCCCTCTGAGCAGGTGACCAAGCGTTATAGCAATCAGCCCCAGCATTTT. Translation: CASSPPSEQVTKRYSNQPQHF.

The chain links TRBV7-2 to TRBJ2-2, with 12 nucleotides matching TRBD1. Germline CDR1 is SGHTA and CDR2 is FQGNSA. The CDR3 covers 16 residues. V was pared by 2 bases and J by 7 bases, with 5 bases of the junction left unmatched. CDR3 sequence (DNA): TGTGCCAGCAGCTTACCGGGACAGGGGGCAATCGGGGAGCTGTTTTTT. Translating it yields CASSLPGQGAIGELFF.

This clone has a handful of counts. This sequence joins TRBV19 and TRBJ1-3; D call uncertain. This CDR3 spans 13 amino acids. Trimming pared 8 bases from V and 3 bases from J, leaving 11 bases between. CDR1 is LNHDA, CDR2 SQIVND, per germline (reference sequence). The CDR3 DNA sequence: TGTGCCAGTGGCGAAAAGTTTGGAAACACCATATATTTT. Translation gives CASGEKFGNTIYF. Full variable domain (outside the CDR3, taken from reference TRBV19 and TRBJ1-3): DGGITQSPKYLFRKEGQNVTLSCEQNLNHDAMYWYRQDPGQGLRLIYYSQIVNDFQKGDIAEGYSVSREKKESFPLTVTSAQKNPTAFYLCASGEKFGNTIYFGEGSWLTVV.

The chain couples TRBV19 to TRBJ2-3, with D possibly matching TRBD2 (5 bases). Looked up from germline, CDR1 is LNHDA and CDR2 is SQIVND (reference sequence). V was trimmed by 3 bases and J by 6 bases, leaving 16 bases between them. This CDR3 is 15 amino acids long. In DNA, the CDR3 is TGTGCCAGTAGTATTCGCCGGACTCAAGTGGATACGCAGTATTTT. The encoded protein is CASSIRRTQVDTQYF.

This clone was counted only a few times. V and J are TRBV5-4 and TRBJ1-2; 9 bases are a match to TRBD1. CDR1 is SGHNT and CDR2 is YYREEE in the germline V gene (reference sequence). Unmatched junction bases numbered 5, after V lost 0 bases and J lost 8 bases. The CDR3 loop spans 14 amino acids. The DNA for the CDR3 is TGTGCCAGCAGCTTGGGGGGAACAGGGGGCGGCTACACCTTC. It codes for CASSLGGTGGGYTF.

This clone was recorded only once. V and J are TRBV20-1 and TRBJ2-5; D is ambiguous. The germline gives CDR1 DFQATT, CDR2 SNEGSKA (reference sequence). Trimming took 3 bases from V and 5 from J, leaving 10 bases between them. This CDR3 region has 12 residues. CDR3 DNA: TGCAGTGCTAGTGTGCGCAGGGAGACCCAGTACTTC. It yields the protein CSASVRRETQYF.

This clone was observed a single time. The J gene is TRBJ1-4, the V gene TRBV7-2; unclear D gene. This CDR3 contains 15 residues. V gave up 5 bases and J gave up 0 bases, with 10 bases separating them. CDR1 SGHTA and CDR2 FQGNSA come from the germline V gene. This CDR3 reads CASSPRRSTNEKLFF. CDR3 sequence (DNA): TGTGCCAGCAGCCCAAGGAGGTCAACTAATGAAAAACTGTTTTTT. Full variable domain (rest looked up from reference TRBV7-2 and TRBJ1-4): GAGVSQSPSNKVTEKGKDVELRCDPISGHTALYWYRQSLGQGLEFLIYFQGNSAPDKSGLPSDRFSAERTGGSVSTLTIQRTQQEDSAVYLCASSPRRSTNEKLFFGSGTQLSVL.

This chain uses TRBV4-3 with TRBJ2-7; TRBD1 might be the D (5 bases). The CDR3 extends over 12 amino acids. With 1 base removed from V and 11 bases from J, the gap between germline ends came to 12 bases. Germline V gene data show CDR1 as LGHNA and CDR2 as YSLEER. DNA of the CDR3: TGCGCCAGCAGCCAAGGGGGCCAGGCTGAGTACGTC. Translating gives CASSQGGQAEYV.

This chain connects TRBV6-1 to TRBJ2-7; no firm D call. The CDR3 loop spans 14 amino acids. V lost 3 bases to trimming and J lost 2 bases, with 11 bases between them. Looked up from germline, CDR1 is MNHNS and CDR2 is SASEGT. The CDR3 sequence is CASSEVGPTYEQYV. CDR3 in DNA: TGTGCCAGCAGTGAGGTAGGGCCTACCTACGAGCAGTACGTC.

The chain employs TRBV7-9 and TRBJ2-2; TRBD1 or TRBD2 may be the D gene (5 bases each). The germline CDR1 and CDR2 sequences are SEHNR and FQNEAQ (reference sequence). The V gene lost 7 bases and the J gene lost 0 bases, with 15 bases spanning the gap. CDR3 size: 16 residues. The CDR3 DNA follows: TGTGCCAGCAACTCCGGGACGCAAGCGAACACCGGGGAGCTGTTTTTT. This encodes CASNSGTQANTGELFF.

This clone was counted once. V gene TRBV6-5 combines with J gene TRBJ1-2; D is perhaps TRBD1 (5 bases). CDR1 is MNHEY, CDR2 SVGAGI, per germline. V was clipped by 8 bases and J by 4 bases, with 11 bases between them. This CDR3 has 12 residues. CDR3 in amino acids: CASFSGSYGYTF. Here the CDR3 DNA reads TGTGCCAGCTTCTCAGGGAGCTATGGCTACACCTTC.

The chain has TRBV19 and TRBJ1-2; D unclear. Germline V gene sequence: CDR1 LNHDA, CDR2 SQIVND (reference sequence). The CDR3 sequence is 14 residues long. The V end was cut by 1 base, the J end by 2 bases, with 8 bases between. This chain's CDR3 is CASSIAATNYGYTF. CDR3 sequence (DNA): TGTGCCAGTAGTATAGCCGCGACGAACTATGGCTACACCTTC.

This clone turned up a few times. The V call is TRBV4-2, the J call TRBJ1-2; no reliable D call. This CDR3 has 14 amino acids. Trimming pared 0 bases from V and 4 bases from J, leaving 9 bases between. Germline CDR1 LGHNA, CDR2 YNFKEQ. CDR3 region: CASSQDVGIYGYTF. The CDR3 coding sequence is TGTGCCAGCAGCCAAGACGTAGGGATCTATGGCTACACCTTC.

The chain employs TRBV11-2 and TRBJ2-4; a weak D match, TRBD1 (6 bases). Germline CDR1 is SGHAT and CDR2 is FQNNGV. This CDR3 is 17 amino acids long. The ends were cut back, 0 bases at V and 0 bases at J, with 12 bases in the middle. The CDR3 DNA reads as TGTGCCAGCAGCTTAGAATGCAGGGGAAGAGCCAAAAACATTCAGTACTTC. It encodes CASSLECRGRAKNIQYF.

The rearrangement uses TRBV4-1 and TRBJ2-5; D call uncertain. Germline-derived CDR1 and CDR2 are MGHRA and YSYEKL. There are 11 residues in the CDR3. The V end lost 3 bases, the J end lost 7 bases, and 6 bases lay between the germline ends. The CDR3 sequence is CASSQPGTQYF. DNA of the CDR3: TGCGCCAGCAGCCAGCCGGGGACCCAGTACTTC.

J is TRBJ1-2 and V is TRBV3-1 (or the pseudogene TRBV3-2); D not certain. V was trimmed by 3 bases and J by 0 bases, leaving 2 bases between them. In germline, CDR1 is LGHDT, CDR2 YNNKEL (reference sequence). This CDR3 is built from 12 residues. CDR3 bases: TGTGCCAGCAGCCAGGCTAACTATGGCTACACCTTC. It codes for CASSQANYGYTF.

The chain links TRBV27 to TRBJ2-5; weak D call: TRBD2 (7 bases). V was shortened by 2 bases and J by 2 bases, with 18 bases between the two germline ends. Germline CDR1 reads MNHEY; CDR2 reads SMNVEV (reference sequence). There are 17 residues in the CDR3. CDR3 coding DNA: TGTGCCAGCAGTTTAGGTCTGAGGGGGGGCCTTCAAGAGACCCAGTACTTC. It yields the protein CASSLGLRGGLQETQYF.

This sequence joins TRBV24-1 and TRBJ1-2; 7 bases are shared with TRBD1. The trim removed 7 bases at V and 4 bases at J, leaving 14 bases unmatched. Germline CDR1 reads KGHDR; CDR2 reads SFDVKD. The CDR3 length is 16 residues. The CDR3 region is CATSDPIRDRSYGYTF. The CDR3 bases are TGTGCCACCAGCGATCCGATCCGGGACAGATCCTATGGCTACACCTTC.

This sequence joins TRBV5-1 and TRBJ2-1, with 10 bases matching TRBD2. Trimming removed 0 bases from V and 7 bases from J; junction bases left unmatched: 7. Germline CDR1 and CDR2: SGHRS and YFSETQ. The CDR3 is made up of 16 amino acids. The CDR3 nucleotides read TGCGCCAGCAGCTTGGGTCCTAGCGGGGGAGGAAATGAGCAGTTCTTC. Its translation is CASSLGPSGGGNEQFF.

The V gene is TRBV3-1 (or the pseudogene TRBV3-2), the J gene TRBJ1-5; unclear D gene. Deletions cut 0 bases from V and 5 bases from J, with 14 bases between. Looked up from germline, CDR1 is LGHDT and CDR2 is YNNKEL (reference sequence). The CDR3 is 16 amino acids. For the CDR3, the DNA is TGTGCCAGCAGCCAAGAGAGAAGATATCAAGATCAGCCCCAGCATTTT. Translated, it gives CASSQERRYQDQPQHF.

As to this clone: Different DNA sequences within this sample yield the same CDR3. The V gene is TRBV3-1 (or the pseudogene TRBV3-2), the J gene TRBJ1-2; perhaps TRBD1 as D (5 bases). This CDR3 spans 13 amino acids. Trimming removed 6 bases from V and 2 bases from J, with 10 bases in between. The germline V gene encodes CDR1 LGHDT and CDR2 YNNKEL (reference sequence). The CDR3 sequence: CASRPGGNYGYTF. Here the CDR3 DNA reads TGTGCCAGCAGACCTGGGGGGAACTATGGCTACACCTTC.

This chain uses TRBV30 with TRBJ1-4; unclear D gene. Germline assignment: CDR1 GTSNPN and CDR2 SVGIG (reference sequence). The CDR3 is made up of 14 amino acids. V lost 0 bases and J 3 bases, leaving 8 bases between the germline ends. CDR3: CAWSVRVPNEKLFF. DNA of the CDR3: TGTGCCTGGAGTGTGAGGGTCCCTAATGAAAAACTGTTTTTT. Supplemented by reference TRBV30 and TRBJ1-4, the full variable domain reads SQTIHQWPATLVQPVGSPLSLECTVEGTSNPNLYWYRQAAGRGLQLLFYSVGIGQISSEVPQNLSASRPQDRQFILSSKKLLLSDSGFYLCAWSVRVPNEKLFFGSGTQLSVL.

V and J are TRBV19 and TRBJ1-5; D perhaps matches TRBD1 (5 bases). Trimming shortened V by 3 bases and J by 6 bases, and 21 bases separated the two germline ends. This CDR3 comprises 17 residues. Germline lookup yields CDR1 LNHDA and CDR2 SQIVND (reference sequence). The CDR3 reads CASSIPWQGQDSQPQHF. The CDR3 DNA reads as TGTGCCAGTAGTATCCCGTGGCAGGGTCAGGATAGTCAGCCCCAGCATTTT.

This chain connects TRBV6-5 to TRBJ2-3; 12 bases are a match to TRBD2. V was pared by 7 bases and J by 4 bases, with 3 bases of the junction left unmatched. The CDR3 is 14 amino acids. The germline gives CDR1 MNHEY, CDR2 SVGAGI. CDR3: CASKTSGGPDTQYF. The CDR3 DNA reads as TGTGCCAGCAAAACTAGCGGGGGGCCAGATACGCAGTATTTT.

The chain couples TRBV6-1 to TRBJ1-2; 10 positions match TRBD1. CDR3 size: 16 residues. The junction had 9 bases not matched to a gene; V was cut back by 4 bases and J by 4 bases. Looked up from germline, CDR1 is MNHNS and CDR2 is SASEGT. In nucleotides, the CDR3 is TGTGCCAGCAGTGGGGCCTCTCGGGACAGGGGCTATGGCTACACCTTC. Protein product: CASSGASRDRGYGYTF.